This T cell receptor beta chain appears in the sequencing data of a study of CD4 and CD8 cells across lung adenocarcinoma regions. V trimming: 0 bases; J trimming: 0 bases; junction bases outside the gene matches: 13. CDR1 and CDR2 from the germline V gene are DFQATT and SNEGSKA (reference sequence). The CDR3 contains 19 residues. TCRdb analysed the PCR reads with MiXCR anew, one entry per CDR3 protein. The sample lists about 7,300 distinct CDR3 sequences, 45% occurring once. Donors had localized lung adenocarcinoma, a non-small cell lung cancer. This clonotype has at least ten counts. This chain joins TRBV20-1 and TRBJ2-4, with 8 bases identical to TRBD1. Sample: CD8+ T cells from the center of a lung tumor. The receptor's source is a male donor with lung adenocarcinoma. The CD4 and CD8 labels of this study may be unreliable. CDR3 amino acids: CSARDPDRGIKIAKNIQYF. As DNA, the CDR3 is TGCAGTGCTAGAGATCCTGACAGGGGAATCAAAATAGCCAAAAACATTCAGTACTTC.